This T cell receptor beta chain was sequenced for a study of CXCR3-negative and CXCR3-positive naive CD8 T cells. With UMI labels, 5' RACE was used to prepare the TRB cDNA libraries. TCRdb reprocessed the 5' RACE reads and stores each CDR3 protein as one record, lacking DNA. The sample includes about 130,000 distinct CDR3 sequences. A CD45RO-CCR7+CD27+CD95- profile was what naive CD8+ T cells displayed. The CDR3 sequence is 15 residues long. The receptor's source is a human donor in good health. Some clones in this sample may be carry-over from other donors' samples. The rearrangement links TRBV12-3 or TRBV12-4 to TRBJ1-6. Sequenced input: naive CXCR3- CD8+ T cells from blood. Subset defined: CD45RO-CCR7+CD27+CD95- naive CD8+ T cells lacking CXCR3 (TNR3-). This CDR3 reads CASSLMGWGNSPLHF.